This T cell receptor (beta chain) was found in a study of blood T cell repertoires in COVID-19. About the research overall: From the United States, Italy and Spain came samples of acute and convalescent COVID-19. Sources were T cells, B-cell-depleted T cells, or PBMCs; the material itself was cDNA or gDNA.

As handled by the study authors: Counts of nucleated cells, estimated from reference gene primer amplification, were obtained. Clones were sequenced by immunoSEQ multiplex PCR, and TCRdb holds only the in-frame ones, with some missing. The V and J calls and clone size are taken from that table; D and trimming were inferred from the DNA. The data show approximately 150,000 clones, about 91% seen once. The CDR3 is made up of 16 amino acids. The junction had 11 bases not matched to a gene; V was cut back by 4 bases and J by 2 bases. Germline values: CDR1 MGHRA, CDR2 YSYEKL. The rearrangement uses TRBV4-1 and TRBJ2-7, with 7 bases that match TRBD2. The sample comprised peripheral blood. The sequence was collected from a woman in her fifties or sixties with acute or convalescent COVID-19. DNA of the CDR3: TGCGCCAGCAGCCCGGTGGAGCGGGGCCAAACCTACGAGCAGTACTTC. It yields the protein CASSPVERGQTYEQYF.